The present entry profiles one T cell receptor (beta chain) with its context. Its specificity is unknown. Some clones are missing from TCRdb's copy, which holds only in-frame ones; the method was immunoSEQ multiplex PCR. The table has 2 million to 2.5 million clones, 85% to 95% seen once. This sample is drawn from a study of shared clonotypes between healthy human individuals. Overall study: The cohort comprised a couple of women and a few men. Their ages spanned 18 to 49 years. Study outcomes and limitations: Generation probabilities of non-shared clonotypes were lower (relative to those shared by all four donors).

The CDR3 loop spans 14 amino acids. The V gene end was trimmed by 10 bases and the J gene end by 5 bases; junction bases not matched to a gene: 10. Germline lookup yields CDR1 MNHEY and CDR2 SMNVEV (reference sequence). Sequenced sample: naive CD4+ T cells from PBMCs. Subset: CD45RA+ positively selected. The chain carries TRBV27 and TRBJ2-1, with 8 bases lining up with TRBD1. The origin of this receptor is a man between 18 and 35 years old in good health. Some clones in this sample may be carry-over from other donors' samples. The CDR3 bases are TGTGCCACAAAACCGAGACAGGGGAACAATGAGCAGTTCTTC. It specifies CATKPRQGNNEQFF.